Presented here are 15 T cell receptor beta chains from one specimen sequenced in a study of radiotherapy plus CTLA-4 blockade in lung cancer. Measured with immunoSEQ multiplex PCR; TCRdb has only the in-frame clones, and not every one. The sample holds 65,000 to 90,000 clones, around 84% seen once. Sequences were derived from peripheral blood, sampled from a patient treated with radiotherapy plus ipilimumab. The receptor source for this set is a human donor with non-small cell lung cancer who had stable disease on radiotherapy plus ipilimumab.

The chain employs TRBV19 and TRBJ1-6, with D perhaps matching TRBD1 (6 bases). The V gene's germline CDR1 is LNHDA and CDR2 SQIVND (reference sequence). Trimming removed 7 bases at V and 5 bases at J, with 12 bases between. The CDR3 runs to 14 residues. The CDR3 region has the DNA TGTGCCAGTAACCTCCGGGACAATAATTCACCCCTCCACTTT. Translating gives CASNLRDNNSPLHF.

The rearrangement links TRBV6-5 to TRBJ1-2; 9 positions match TRBD1. The length of the CDR3 is 15 residues. J gave up 4 bases and V 5 bases, and 8 bases lay outside the gene matches. Per the germline V gene, CDR1 is MNHEY and CDR2 is SVGAGI. Here the CDR3 DNA reads TGTGCCAGCAGTCCCGGGACAGGGTCTCTCTATGGCTACACCTTC. It encodes CASSPGTGSLYGYTF.

The V gene is TRBV6-5, the J gene TRBJ2-7; D is possibly TRBD2 (5 bases). The V gene lost 0 bases and the J gene lost 7 bases, with 10 bases spanning the gap. The germline CDR1 and CDR2 sequences are MNHEY and SVGAGI. The CDR3 runs to 13 residues. The CDR3 DNA reads TGTGCCAGCAGTTACTCGCCCGGCGGGGAGCAGTACTTC. This sequence encodes CASSYSPGGEQYF.

This sequence joins TRBV7-3 and TRBJ1-1; D is uncertain. V lost 4 bases, J lost 2 bases, and 8 bases lay in between. The CDR3 totals 13 residues. Germline CDR1 is SGHTA and CDR2 is FQGTGA. In DNA form, the CDR3 reads TGTGCCAGCAGCTCTCAGACTAACACTGAAGCTTTCTTT. Translation: CASSSQTNTEAFF.

The chain is built from TRBV7-3 and TRBJ2-2, with D uncertain. Germline CDR1 SGHTA, CDR2 FQGTGA. The CDR3 consists of 16 residues. The V gene lost 0 bases and the J gene lost 1 base, with 9 bases spanning the gap. CDR3 coding DNA: TGTGCCAGCAGCTTAACGGCGACGAGGAACACCGGGGAGCTGTTTTTT. Its protein product is CASSLTATRNTGELFF.

The chain links TRBV18 to TRBJ2-1; D not resolved. The V end was cut by 1 base, the J end by 2 bases, with 15 bases between. The CDR3 runs 17 residues. Germline V CDR1 and CDR2: KGHSH, LQKENI. The CDR3 bases are TGTGCCAGCTCACCACGCAGCGCACTGAGCCCCTACAATGAGCAGTTCTTC. Protein sequence: CASSPRSALSPYNEQFF.

The CDR3, as DNA: TGTGCCAGCTCACCCCTTAGCAGGTCCGGTGAAAAACTGTTTTTT. Its protein is CASSPLSRSGEKLFF. The chain employs TRBV18 and TRBJ1-4, with D unresolved. The CDR3 spans 15 residues. V dropped 3 bases and J dropped 7 bases, with 15 bases sitting between them. Germline V gene data show CDR1 as KGHSH and CDR2 as LQKENI.

The V and J genes are TRBV6-6 and TRBJ1-1, with 7 bases matching TRBD1. The CDR3 loop spans 13 amino acids. Germline CDR1 is MNHNY and CDR2 is SVGAGI (reference sequence). J lost 3 bases, V lost 2 bases, and 0 bases had no gene match. The CDR3 nucleotides read TGTGCCAGCAGTTACGACAGGGACACTGAAGCTTTCTTT. As protein: CASSYDRDTEAFF.

The chain combines TRBV5-1 with TRBJ1-1; perhaps TRBD1 as D (5 bases). V lost 3 bases and J 2 bases, leaving 20 bases between the germline ends. The CDR3 loop spans 17 amino acids. From germline, CDR1 is SGHRS and CDR2 YFSETQ. This chain's CDR3 is CASSSQTVGAVNTEAFF. CDR3 nucleotides: TGCGCCAGCAGCTCTCAGACGGTTGGGGCTGTAAACACTGAAGCTTTCTTT.

The rearrangement uses TRBV6-1 and TRBJ1-2, with TRBD1 identical over 10 bases. With 4 bases clipped from V and 4 bases from J, the junction kept 3 bases outside the gene matches. The CDR3 loop spans 14 amino acids. Looked up from germline, CDR1 is MNHNS and CDR2 is SASEGT. CDR3 loop: CASSGDRGLYGYTF. The CDR3 coding sequence is TGTGCCAGCAGTGGCGACAGGGGGCTCTATGGCTACACCTTC.

The V call is TRBV5-4, the J call TRBJ2-1; TRBD1 agrees at 9 bases. This CDR3 is built from 15 residues. Germline-derived CDR1 and CDR2 are SGHNT and YYREEE (reference sequence). With 0 bases clipped from V and 6 bases from J, the junction kept 4 bases outside the gene matches. CDR3 protein: CASSLGDRVGNEQFF. CDR3 DNA: TGTGCCAGCAGCTTGGGGGACAGGGTAGGCAATGAGCAGTTCTTC.

This clone occurred once. The chain has TRBV5-1 and TRBJ1-2; tentative D call: TRBD1 (6 bases). The CDR3 runs 15 residues. V lost 4 bases to trimming and J lost 6 bases, with 19 bases between them. The germline V gene has CDR1 SGHRS and CDR2 YFSETQ. DNA for the CDR3: TGCGCCAGCAGCCCCCTGACCCTCCCAGGGGATGGCTACACCTTC. The encoded protein is CASSPLTLPGDGYTF.

Here the CDR3 DNA reads TGTGCCAGCAGTTACCAGGGCTCAGGAAACACCATATATTTT. Translated, it gives CASSYQGSGNTIYF. The chain joins TRBV6-6 to TRBJ1-3; possible D gene TRBD1, 5 bases. The CDR3 has 14 residues. In germline, CDR1 is MNHNY, CDR2 SVGAGI (reference sequence). Trimming took 2 bases from V and 4 from J, leaving 9 bases between them.

V and J are TRBV6-1 and TRBJ2-2, with 7 bases identical to TRBD1. V shed 6 bases and J 1 base; nucleotides not matched to a gene: 5. The length of the CDR3 is 15 residues. The germline CDR1 and CDR2 sequences are MNHNS and SASEGT. CDR3 protein: CASSATGRNTGELFF. CDR3 in DNA: TGTGCCAGCAGCGCGACAGGGCGGAACACCGGGGAGCTGTTTTTT.

The gene calls are TRBV10-3 and TRBJ2-7; D not certain. CDR3 length: 14 residues. The V gene lost 0 bases and the J gene lost 0 bases, with 6 bases spanning the gap. Germline V lookup: CDR1 ENHRY, CDR2 SYGVKD. CDR3 bases: TGTGCCATCAGTGAGTCTGGCTTCTCCTACGAGCAGTACTTC. Its translation: CAISESGFSYEQYF.